Listed here are 11 T cell receptor beta chains from one sample, sequenced in a study of T cell responses to AZD1222 COVID-19 vaccine. Sequencing used immunoSEQ multiplex PCR; TCRdb keeps in-frame clones, though not all of them. This sample has about 140,000 clones, with about nine tenths found just once. The material sequenced was peripheral blood, taken 28 days after the second AZD1222 dose. The receptors here all came from an adult who received the AZD1222 COVID-19 vaccine.

This rearrangement joins TRBV5-1 to TRBJ1-6; D unresolved. The CDR3 spans 13 residues. Germline CDR1 reads SGHRS; CDR2 reads YFSETQ. Deletions cut 4 bases from V and 6 bases from J, with 8 bases between. In DNA form, the CDR3 reads TGCGCCAGCAGCCGGCCCGGTAATTCACCCCTCCACTTT. This translates into CASSRPGNSPLHF.

The chain has TRBV3-1 (or the pseudogene TRBV3-2) and TRBJ2-1; TRBD2 matches at 13 bases. V was clipped by 7 bases and J by 10 bases; unmatched bases: 19. Germline lookup yields CDR1 LGHDT and CDR2 YNNKEL (reference sequence). The CDR3 runs 18 residues. CDR3 amino acids: CASTDSGTSGVPMGEQFF. For the CDR3, the DNA is TGTGCCAGCACCGATTCCGGGACTAGCGGGGTGCCTATGGGCGAGCAGTTCTTC.

The rearrangement uses TRBV4-2 and TRBJ1-5; 9 bases align to TRBD1. The V and J ends lost 0 bases and 9 bases, in that order; junction bases with no gene match: 18. The CDR3 loop spans 19 amino acids. CDR1 and CDR2 (germline): LGHNA, YNFKEQ. The CDR3 reads CASSQDTDRGPLGARPQHF. The CDR3 bases are TGTGCCAGCAGCCAAGACACGGACAGGGGCCCTCTGGGGGCGCGGCCCCAGCATTTT.

The chain recombines TRBV28 with TRBJ1-2; 10 nucleotides agree with TRBD1. V lost 3 bases to trimming and J lost 8 bases; unmatched junction nucleotides: 6. The germline V gene has CDR1 MDHEN and CDR2 SYDVKM. The CDR3 totals 14 residues. CDR3 amino acids: CASSFLGQGGGYTF. The CDR3 DNA reads TGTGCCAGCAGTTTTCTCGGACAGGGGGGAGGCTACACCTTC.

V gene TRBV19 combines with J gene TRBJ2-7; maybe TRBD1 (5 bases). Trimming took 3 bases from V and 0 from J, leaving 12 bases between them. The germline CDR1 and CDR2 sequences are LNHDA and SQIVND (reference sequence). The CDR3 is 15 amino acids. The CDR3 DNA is TGTGCCAGTAGTATTCAGGGTTCGGCCTCCTACGAGCAGTACTTC. Translation: CASSIQGSASYEQYF.

This chain joins TRBV7-3 and TRBJ2-3; tentatively, D is TRBD1 (5 bases). The CDR3 has 13 residues. CDR1 and CDR2 (germline): SGHTA, FQGTGA. V shed 1 base and J shed 12 bases, with 14 bases lying between them. The DNA of the CDR3 is TGTGCCAGCAGCTTAATAGGCAGGGTCCCACAGTATTTT. Its protein product is CASSLIGRVPQYF.

This rearrangement joins TRBV7-3 to TRBJ1-2; D is unclear. CDR1 SGHTA and CDR2 FQGTGA come from the germline V gene. The CDR3 is made up of 14 amino acids. V was shortened by 2 bases and J by 2 bases, with 9 bases between the two germline ends. CDR3 DNA sequence: TGTGCCAGCAGCTTAGTTCCGGGGAACTATGGCTACACCTTC. Residues: CASSLVPGNYGYTF.

The chain has TRBV9 and TRBJ2-3, with D tentatively TRBD1 or TRBD2 (5 bases each). Germline lookup yields CDR1 SGDLS and CDR2 YYNGEE. This CDR3 spans 14 amino acids. Trimming took 3 bases from V and 1 from J, leaving 9 bases between them. The CDR3 bases are TGTGCCAGCAGCGCTATGGGGGGCACAGATACGCAGTATTTT. Translating gives CASSAMGGTDTQYF.

This clone was picked up a small number of times. V gene TRBV7-2 combines with J gene TRBJ2-7; D uncertain. V lost 5 bases and J 3 bases, leaving 8 bases between the germline ends. Germline loops: CDR1 SGHTA, CDR2 FQGNSA. This CDR3 spans 12 amino acids. CDR3 in DNA: TGTGCCAGCAGCCCCGACCTCTACGAGCAGTACTTC. Translated, it gives CASSPDLYEQYF.

The rearrangement joins TRBV7-3 to TRBJ2-2; D is perhaps TRBD1 (7 bases). The germline V and J ends were trimmed by 1 base and 4 bases, with 10 bases remaining between them. Per the germline V gene, CDR1 is SGHTA and CDR2 is FQGTGA. The CDR3 extends over 15 amino acids. The CDR3 DNA sequence: TGTGCCAGCAGCTTAAGACAGGGAGGCACCGGGGAGCTGTTTTTT. Protein product: CASSLRQGGTGELFF.

This chain uses TRBV28 with TRBJ1-2, with 11 positions matching TRBD1. The ends lost 5 bases at V and 8 bases at J; junction bases unmatched: 16. Germline V gene lookup returns CDR1 MDHEN and CDR2 SYDVKM. This CDR3 is 17 amino acids long. The CDR3: CASSRRDRGSYYVGYTF. Written as DNA, the CDR3 is TGTGCCAGCAGTCGCCGGGACAGGGGGAGCTACTATGTAGGCTACACCTTC.